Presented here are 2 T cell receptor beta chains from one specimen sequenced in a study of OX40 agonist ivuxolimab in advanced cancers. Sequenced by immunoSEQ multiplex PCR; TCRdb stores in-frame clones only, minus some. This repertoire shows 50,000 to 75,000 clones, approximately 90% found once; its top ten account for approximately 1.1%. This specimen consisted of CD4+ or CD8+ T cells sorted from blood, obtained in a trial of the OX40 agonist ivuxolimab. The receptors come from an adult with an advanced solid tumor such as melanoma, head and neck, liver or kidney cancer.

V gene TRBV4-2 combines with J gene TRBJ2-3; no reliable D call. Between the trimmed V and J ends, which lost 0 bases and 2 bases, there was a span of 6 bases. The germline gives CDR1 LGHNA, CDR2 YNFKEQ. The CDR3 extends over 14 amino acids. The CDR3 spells CASSQDWNTDTQYF. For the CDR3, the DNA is TGTGCCAGCAGCCAAGATTGGAACACAGATACGCAGTATTTT.

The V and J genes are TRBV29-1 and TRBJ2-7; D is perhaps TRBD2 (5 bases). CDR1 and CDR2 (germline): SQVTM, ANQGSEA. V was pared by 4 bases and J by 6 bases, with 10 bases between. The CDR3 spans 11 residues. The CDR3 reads CSVVRGGEQYF. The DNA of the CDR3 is TGCAGCGTTGTCCGAGGAGGCGAGCAGTACTTC.